This entry is about one T cell receptor (beta chain). This entry comes from a study of human T cells and chemical hapten exposure. As the library was built, unique molecular identifiers were attached to individual cDNA molecules. Per the study methods: A per-sample median of roughly 96,000 TCRs was observed, with a range of about 20,000 to 750,000. In TCRdb, the RACE reads were re-called with MiXCR into one record per CDR3 protein. The V and J calls and clone size come from TCRdb's table, not from the authors' own analysis. This table holds under 400,000 distinct CDR3 sequences, 4.5% to 6% found once. Time point given: pre-sensitization, week 0. The treatment is: therapeutic diphenylcyclopropenone sensitization with weekly scalp DPC. At patch-test visits, sampling came before the patch test. Donors, patients with alopecia ranging from 18 to 70 years old and judged suitable for DPC, provided samples.

The receptor was isolated from a woman between 45 and 60 years old with alopecia areata. Some clones in this sample may be carry-over from other donors' samples. The sample was whole blood, taken in connection with sensitization to the hapten diphenylcyclopropenone (DPC).

The CDR3 coding sequence is TGTGCCAGCAGCCCAACTGGCGGGGGGTTTAACGAGCAGTACTTC. Its protein product is CASSPTGGGFNEQYF. The chain links TRBV27 to TRBJ2-7; TRBD2 aligns across 8 bases. V trimming: 6 bases; J trimming: 5 bases; junction bases outside the gene matches: 12. The germline V gene encodes CDR1 MNHEY and CDR2 SMNVEV (reference sequence). The CDR3 is 15 amino acids.